These T cell receptor beta chains were read from a single sample in a study of T cells in Graves' hyperthyroidism and ophthalmopathy. TCRdb reprocessed the multiplex PCR reads with MiXCR, giving one entry per CDR3 protein. The sample lists about 610,000 distinct CDR3 sequences, roughly 14% seen once, with around 4.1% in the top ten. The sample taken for sequencing was blood. Every receptor here comes from a woman in her forties with Graves' ophthalmopathy. Both conserved end residues are part of each CDR3. The order of the fields is clone size, V gene, D gene, J gene, CDR3 protein, CDR3 DNA. A D gene is named only where the DNA matches it firmly. Some rows mark clone size as missing; the rest say once, few, many or name a class of expanded clone.

few	TRBV12-3/TRBV12-4	.	TRBJ2-7	CASSSERALDEQYF	TGTGCCAGCAGTTCGGAGAGGGCCCTTGACGAGCAGTACTTC
many	TRBV6-1	TRBD1	TRBJ1-1	CASSGGQTHTEAFF	TGTGCCAGCAGTGGGGGACAGACTCACACTGAAGCTTTCTTT
.	TRBV18	.	TRBJ1-1	CASSPPIRADTEAFF	TGTGCCAGCTCACCACCTATCCGCGCGGACACTGAAGCTTTCTTT
many	TRBV30	.	TRBJ1-2	CAWTPIGYGYTF	TGTGCCTGGACACCGATCGGCTATGGCTACACCTTC
few	TRBV19	TRBD2	TRBJ2-7	CASSISAGVSGEQYF	TGTGCCAGTAGTATTTCGGCGGGAGTTTCAGGGGAGCAGTACTTC
many	TRBV12-3/TRBV12-4	.	TRBJ2-7	CASSYDGPYEQYF	TGTGCCAGCAGCTACGACGGACCCTACGAGCAGTACTTC
.	TRBV19	TRBD1	TRBJ1-1	CASSIPTGGITEAFF	TGTGCCAGTAGTATACCCACAGGGGGGATCACTGAAGCTTTCTTT
many	TRBV28	TRBD1	TRBJ2-2	CASSLSRWGTGFSGELFF	TGTGCCAGCAGTTTATCGAGATGGGGGACAGGGTTTTCCGGGGAGCTGTTTTTT
.	TRBV11-2	TRBD1	TRBJ2-7	CASSSSGQGAWYEQYF	TGTGCCAGCAGCTCCTCCGGACAGGGGGCTTGGTACGAGCAGTACTTC
many	TRBV6-1	.	TRBJ1-1	CASRLDSTNTEAFF	TGTGCCAGCAGGTTGGACAGTACGAACACTGAAGCTTTCTTT
many	TRBV6-2/TRBV6-3	.	TRBJ2-5	CASRDMGGGETQYF	TGTGCCAGCAGGGACATGGGGGGAGGAGAGACCCAGTACTTC
many	TRBV12-3/TRBV12-4	TRBD2	TRBJ2-7	CASSSGTSDEQYF	TGTGCCAGCAGTAGCGGGACTAGTGACGAGCAGTACTTC
few	TRBV3-1	.	TRBJ2-7	CASREVAGSEQYF	TGTGCCAGCAGGGAGGTAGCCGGCAGCGAGCAGTACTTC
many	TRBV6-5	.	TRBJ1-2	CASSYTAGGGYGYTF	TGTGCCAGCAGTTATACCGCCGGGGGAGGCTATGGCTACACCTTC
.	TRBV15	.	TRBJ1-1	CATSTLTGTMNTEAFF	TGTGCCACCAGCACCCTTACAGGGACGATGAACACTGAAGCTTTCTTT
many	TRBV12-5	TRBD1	TRBJ1-2	CASGLETRGRGDYGYTF	TGTGCTAGTGGTTTGGAAACCAGGGGGCGCGGAGACTATGGCTACACCTTC
few	TRBV5-1	.	TRBJ2-5	CASSASIRARETQYF	TGCGCCAGCAGCGCCTCTATAAGGGCGAGGGAGACCCAGTACTTC
.	TRBV3-1	.	TRBJ1-2	CASSHGDRRIYGYTF	TGTGCCAGCAGCCATGGGGACCGAAGAATCTATGGCTACACCTTC
many	TRBV11-2	.	TRBJ2-7	CATQSNYLGGEQYF	TGTGCCACTCAGTCAAATTACCTAGGGGGGGAGCAGTACTTC
many	TRBV2	.	TRBJ1-1	CASTQPGGGTEAFF	TGTGCCAGCACCCAGCCAGGAGGTGGCACTGAAGCTTTCTTT
many	TRBV3-1	.	TRBJ2-7	CASSQGGTGQYF	TGTGCCAGCAGCCAAGGAGGCACGGGGCAGTACTTC
.	TRBV6-2/TRBV6-3	.	TRBJ2-5	CASMGAVDETQYF	TGTGCCAGCATGGGGGCAGTCGATGAGACCCAGTACTTC
many	TRBV5-5	.	TRBJ2-2	CASSLAETRYTGELFF	TGTGCCAGCAGCTTGGCCGAGACTAGGTATACCGGGGAGCTGTTTTTT
many	TRBV19	.	TRBJ1-5	CASSTGGGPSNQPQHF	TGTGCCAGTAGTACTGGTGGGGGGCCTAGCAATCAGCCCCAGCATTTT
.	TRBV9	TRBD1	TRBJ1-5	CASSPRGTGIRPQHF	TGTGCCAGCAGCCCTAGGGGGACAGGGATTAGGCCCCAGCATTTT
few	TRBV19	TRBD2	TRBJ2-4	CASSIGIRAGVKNIQYF	TGTGCCAGTAGTATTGGGATAAGAGCGGGAGTCAAAAACATTCAGTACTTC
many	TRBV19	.	TRBJ2-7	CASSTGTSSYEQYF	TGTGCCAGTAGTACCGGGACGTCATCCTACGAGCAGTACTTC
many	TRBV30	.	TRBJ2-2	CAWMRGRTFGELFF	TGTGCCTGGATGAGGGGCCGGACGTTCGGGGAGCTGTTTTTT
once	TRBV24-1	.	TRBJ2-5	CATSGYRAPGGQETQYF	TGTGCCACCAGTGGCTACAGGGCTCCGGGGGGCCAAGAGACCCAGTACTTC
many	TRBV28	TRBD1	TRBJ2-7	CATTTGGEEQYF	TGTGCCACTACGACAGGGGGCGAAGAGCAGTACTTC
many	TRBV7-3	.	TRBJ2-5	CASSFGGTETQYF	TGTGCCAGCAGCTTCGGAGGGACGGAGACCCAGTACTTC
.	TRBV29-1	.	TRBJ2-2	CSAQRGRANTGELFF	TGCAGCGCCCAGAGGGGGAGGGCGAACACCGGGGAGCTGTTTTTT
many	TRBV7-2	TRBD1	TRBJ1-2	CASSLNDRAYGYTF	TGTGCCAGCAGCCTGAATGACAGGGCATATGGCTACACCTTC
many	TRBV12-3/TRBV12-4	.	TRBJ1-2	CASSLRVNQPNYGYTF	TGTGCCAGCAGTTTGAGAGTCAACCAGCCTAACTATGGCTACACCTTC
.	TRBV11-2	TRBD1	TRBJ2-5	CASSPQQGPTHQQETQYF	TGTGCCAGCAGCCCCCAACAGGGGCCTACACATCAACAAGAGACCCAGTACTTC
many	TRBV6-1	.	TRBJ1-2	CASSEASSNYGYTF	TGTGCCAGCAGTGAAGCCTCATCTAACTATGGCTACACCTTC
many	TRBV5-1	TRBD2	TRBJ2-7	CASSRTSGTTYEQYF	TGCGCCAGCAGCCGGACTAGCGGAACCACCTACGAGCAGTACTTC
many	TRBV6-1	.	TRBJ1-2	CASSEGQASNYGYTF	TGTGCCAGCAGTGAAGGGCAGGCATCTAACTATGGCTACACCTTC
many	TRBV28	TRBD1	TRBJ1-1	CASSGWTGGEVEAFF	TGTGCCAGCAGTGGTTGGACAGGGGGCGAAGTTGAAGCTTTCTTT
many	TRBV7-6	.	TRBJ1-1	CASSLRGSGVTEAFF	TGTGCCAGCAGCTTGCGAGGATCAGGTGTCACTGAAGCTTTCTTT
few	TRBV6-5	.	TRBJ2-7	CASSYRRVPQRDEQYF	TGTGCCAGCAGTTACAGGAGGGTGCCCCAGAGGGACGAGCAGTACTTC
.	TRBV28	.	TRBJ2-2	CASSLELRYTGELFF	TGTGCCAGCAGTTTAGAGTTGAGATATACCGGGGAGCTGTTTTTT
.	TRBV20-1	TRBD1	TRBJ2-2	CSALPTRGLYTGELFF	TGCAGTGCCCTTCCCACGAGGGGGCTGTACACCGGGGAGCTGTTTTTT
.	TRBV7-3	.	TRBJ2-7	CASSHRVADLLEQYF	TGTGCCAGCAGCCACCGGGTAGCGGATCTTCTCGAGCAGTACTTC